One sample yielded the 12 T cell receptor beta chains listed below, sequenced in a study of T-cell reconstitution after alpha-beta-depleted transplantation in children. Using unique molecular identifiers, the investigators prepared the TCRbeta library. TCRdb fed the PCR reads into MiXCR, producing one record per CDR3 protein. The sample lists more than 550,000 distinct CDR3 sequences, about 11% seen once, with roughly 4% in the top ten. This material consisted of PBMCs from the stem cell graft donor, taken from the stem cell graft. The receptors stem from a human donor who donated a stem cell graft to a child with acute myeloid leukemia.

The chain has TRBV9 and TRBJ2-5; D uncertain. The V end lost 3 bases, the J end lost 4 bases, and 7 bases lay between the germline ends. This CDR3 spans 12 amino acids. Looked up from germline, CDR1 is SGDLS and CDR2 is YYNGEE. The CDR3 nucleotides read TGTGCCAGCAGCGAGCTGGGAGAGACCCAGTACTTC. Protein product: CASSELGETQYF.

This clonotype was seen repeatedly, ten times or more. The V gene is TRBV7-3, the J gene TRBJ2-3; TRBD2 agrees at 9 bases. The junction had 7 bases not matched to a gene; V was cut back by 5 bases and J by 1 base. The length of the CDR3 is 16 residues. Germline V gives CDR1 SGHTA, CDR2 FQGTGA. CDR3 loop: CASSRDSGRGTDTQYF. The CDR3 DNA reads TGTGCCAGCAGCCGCGATAGCGGGAGAGGCACAGATACGCAGTATTTT.

The genes are TRBV18 and TRBJ1-2; D gene unclear. Germline assignment: CDR1 KGHSH and CDR2 LQKENI. Trimming removed 3 bases from V and 0 bases from J, with 17 bases in between. This CDR3 is built from 17 residues. The CDR3: CASSPEVAGVANYGYTF. CDR3 in DNA: TGTGCCAGCTCACCCGAGGTCGCGGGAGTAGCTAACTATGGCTACACCTTC.

This clonotype was seen repeatedly, ten times or more. The chain employs TRBV5-1 and TRBJ2-1, with D perhaps being TRBD1 or TRBD2 (5 bases each). V lost 2 bases and J 4 bases, leaving 13 bases between the germline ends. CDR1 and CDR2 (germline): SGHRS, YFSETQ. The CDR3 has 15 residues. For the CDR3, the DNA is TGCGCCAGCAGCTTCGAAGGCAGGGAGTACAATGAGCAGTTCTTC. Its protein is CASSFEGREYNEQFF.

The gene calls are TRBV14 and TRBJ2-5, with TRBD1 identical over 10 bases. CDR1 is SGHDN, CDR2 FVKESK, per germline. The CDR3 sequence is 16 residues long. J gave up 4 bases and V 4 bases, and 9 bases lay outside the gene matches. The CDR3, as DNA: TGTGCCAGCAGCCGGATCGGACAGGGGGTTAGAGAGACCCAGTACTTC. It yields the protein CASSRIGQGVRETQYF.

This chain links TRBV6-1 with TRBJ2-1; D gene unclear. The CDR3 sequence is 14 residues long. The V and J ends lost 8 bases and 0 bases respectively, with 11 bases between them. From germline, CDR1 is MNHNS and CDR2 SASEGT. The CDR3 nucleotides are TGTGCCAGCCTCCCGACGTTCTCCTACAATGAGCAGTTCTTC. Amino acid sequence: CASLPTFSYNEQFF.

This clonotype appeared many times. The chain uses TRBV29-1 and TRBJ2-1; 7 nucleotides align to TRBD2. Germline V gives CDR1 SQVTM, CDR2 ANQGSEA. This CDR3 has 15 residues. V shed 8 bases, J shed 0 bases, and the junction held 10 bases outside the gene matches. In DNA, the CDR3 is TGCAGCTACCTTCCGGGGGGTAGCTCCTACAATGAGCAGTTCTTC. It encodes CSYLPGGSSYNEQFF.

This clonotype was counted many times. The chain has TRBV10-3 and TRBJ2-2; 14 bases align to TRBD2. Germline CDR1 ENHRY, CDR2 SYGVKD. The CDR3 runs to 17 residues. The V gene end was trimmed by 5 bases and the J gene end by 6 bases; junction bases not matched to a gene: 8. The CDR3 protein is CAISRGLAGAIAGELFF. The CDR3 DNA reads as TGTGCCATCAGTCGGGGACTAGCGGGAGCAATCGCCGGGGAGCTGTTTTTT.

V and J are TRBV12-3 or TRBV12-4 and TRBJ2-2; 7 bases are a match to TRBD2. The CDR3 consists of 14 residues. After removal of 3 bases from V and 4 bases from J, the junction contained 2 bases not matched to a gene. The DNA of the CDR3 is TGTGCCAGCAGTTTTCTAGCGGTCACCGGGGAGCTGTTTTTT. It translates to CASSFLAVTGELFF.

The chain links TRBV18 to TRBJ1-4; maybe TRBD1 (6 bases). CDR1 and CDR2 from the germline V gene are KGHSH and LQKENI. The germline V and J ends were trimmed by 3 bases and 8 bases, with 16 bases remaining between them. This CDR3 contains 15 residues. DNA for the CDR3: TGTGCCAGCTCACCCACCGGGACAAGGAAAGAAAAACTGTTTTTT. It specifies CASSPTGTRKEKLFF.

This clonotype was detected only a few times. The chain is built from TRBV20-1 and TRBJ2-5; D remains ambiguous. Looked up from germline, CDR1 is DFQATT and CDR2 is SNEGSKA (reference sequence). V dropped 3 bases and J dropped 2 bases, with 13 bases sitting between them. The CDR3 has 14 amino acids. In nucleotides, the CDR3 is TGCAGTGCTAGCCCTATGATTCGGCAAGAGACCCAGTACTTC. Translated, it gives CSASPMIRQETQYF.

This chain joins TRBV27 and TRBJ2-2; 9 nucleotides agree with TRBD2. J was trimmed by 5 bases and V by 0 bases; bases with no gene match: 16. CDR1 MNHEY and CDR2 SMNVEV come from the germline V gene (reference sequence). The CDR3 runs 20 residues. CDR3 amino acids: CASSLSLSGGRAWGTGELFF. The CDR3 DNA is TGTGCCAGCAGTTTATCCCTCTCAGGCGGGAGGGCCTGGGGGACCGGGGAGCTGTTTTTT.